The clone carrying this T cell receptor (beta chain) was detected many times. Antigen unknown. Trimming cost V 1 base and J 9 bases; bases outside gene matches: 7. This CDR3 is 13 amino acids long. Germline-derived CDR1 and CDR2 are SQVTM and ANQGSEA. By 5'RACE with 10-nucleotide random UMIs, the cDNA was made. TCRdb reprocessed the 5' RACE reads via MiXCR and lists one record per CDR3 protein. The sample shows 55,000 to 65,000 distinct CDR3 sequences, around 3.8% of them seen only once. Unsorted libraries were derived from 2 million PBMCs stored at -80 C. The sample comes from a study of neurological immune-mediated disorders. Study results and caveats: The most TCR clonal expansion was seen in HTLV-1-associated myelopathy, and the least was seen in multiple sclerosis, which fell below healthy controls. Clinical and MRI features did not associate with the cluster found in multiple sclerosis patients.

The source is a woman in her fifties or sixties with multiple sclerosis. The V call is TRBV29-1, the J call TRBJ2-7; 9 bases agree with TRBD1. Sequencing was done on a sample of PBMCs. CDR3 protein: CSVEAGTGTGQYF. CDR3 in DNA: TGCAGCGTTGAAGCCGGGACAGGGACTGGGCAGTACTTC.